The sequence of this TCR beta chain was determined in a study of T-cell memory formation after mild COVID-19. Study-level findings and limits: Some responding clones appeared in pre-infection memory, suggesting cross-reactive memory joined.

TCRdb passed the 5' RACE reads through MiXCR, listing each CDR3 protein once. Among tens of thousands of distinct CDR3 sequences listed, around 6.8% were seen once. There are many counts of this clonotype. What it binds is not known. The CDR3 sequence is 14 residues long. The V end was cut by 0 bases, the J end by 5 bases, with 9 bases between. Germline V gene sequence: CDR1 LGHDT, CDR2 YNNKEL (reference sequence). The sequence derives from an adult woman who had mild COVID-19 (a few samples of this study predate the infection). Cell type and time point are not known. Sequencing was done on a sample of PBMCs or a T cell subset sorted from them (not recorded which). This chain uses TRBV3-1 with TRBJ2-3, with D tentatively TRBD2 (6 bases). CDR3 DNA sequence: TGTGCCAGCAGCCAAGACCTCGGGAGAGATACGCAGTATTTT. Protein: CASSQDLGRDTQYF.